This T cell receptor (beta chain) was sequenced during a study of tumor-infiltrating lymphocytes in primary liver carcinoma. General study points: The overlap of tumor-adjacent and tumor-blood pairs was smaller than that of tumor region pairs. Unsorted bulk sampling ruled out any CD4+ versus CD8+ repertoire comparison. Against blood, tumors held a significantly higher top-250-clone fraction (p = 0.039).

There are 14 residues in the CDR3. V lost 4 bases and J 8 bases, leaving 21 bases between the germline ends. Germline CDR1 SQVTM, CDR2 ANQGSEA. Germline DNA was also extracted, and blood RNA was taken from unsorted whole blood. Sampling before surgery obtained roughly 4.2 milliliters of peripheral blood. A primer in the constant region served to generate TCR beta cDNA from 500 ng of total RNA. Investigators got TCR beta libraries out of three nested multiplex PCR rounds, done with slightly modified ARM-PCR. TRBV1-TRBV30 forward primers paired with a C-beta reverse primer drove the first two PCR rounds, 10 cycles each. One entry per CDR3 protein results from TCRdb running MiXCR on the multiplex PCR reads. The table shows 300,000 to 350,000 distinct CDR3 sequences, with approximately 65% occurring only once. In the case of this clonotype: No antigen is known for it.

Specimen: peripheral blood. V and J are TRBV29-1 and TRBJ2-7; D gene unclear. This clonotype was sampled from a man in his forties with primary liver carcinoma and hepatitis B virus infection. CDR3 in amino acids: CSVVFLAGSYKQYF. CDR3 bases: TGCAGCGTTGTCTTCCTGGCAGGTAGCTATAAGCAGTACTTC.